This T cell receptor (beta chain) stems from a study of T-cell reconstitution after alpha-beta-depleted transplantation in children (dated by TCRdb to the mid-2010s). Broadly, across the study: Using TCR repertoire profiling, the study followed T-cell immune reconstitution in a quantitative way in children after TCRalphabeta/CD19-depleted allogeneic hematopoietic cell transplantation.

Library method: PCR. The instrument given in TCRdb is Illumina HiSeq 2500. To normalize quantification of the TCRbeta repertoire, the TCR libraries were built with molecular barcoding that relied on unique molecular identifiers. The raw public reads went through TCRdb reprocessing: fastp at Q25, MiXCR clone calling, in-frame beta chains kept. Entries are consolidated by CDR3 protein sequence, retaining the most common genes and DNA. The sample table shows approximately 640,000 distinct CDR3 sequences, and roughly 15% are seen once. The top ten constitute approximately 1% of the sample. In the case of this clonotype: Its cognate antigen has yet to be identified. Nothing much larger sits one base from this clone, and base qualities are not available.

As encoded in the germline V gene (reference sequence), CDR1 is SEHNR while CDR2 is FQNEAQ. Including cysteine and phenylalanine, the CDR3 has 15 amino acids. Only the CDR3 portion is preserved as DNA: 45 bases, with reading frame beginning at the first base. V sheds 1 base and J sheds 7 bases, leaving 16 bases between their ends. The sequence links TRBV7-9 to TRBJ1-2; a tentative D call is TRBD1 (5 bases match). This receptor was identified in a human donor who donated a stem cell graft to a child with acute myeloid leukemia. The material sequenced was PBMCs from the stem cell graft donor, taken from the stem cell graft. The CDR3 sequence is CASSLDGAGGSGYTF. DNA sequence: TGTGCCAGCAGCTTAGACGGTGCGGGGGGGTCTGGCTACACCTTC. Joined to the reference TRBV7-9 and TRBJ1-2 proteins, this CDR3 gives the full variable domain: DTGVSQNPRHKITKRGQNVTFRCDPISEHNRLYWYRQTLGQGPEFLTYFQNEAQLEKSRLLSDRFSAERPKGSFSTLEIQRTEQGDSAMYLCASSLDGAGGSGYTFGSGTRLTVV.